This section outlines one TCR beta chain sequence together with its context. Germline V gives CDR1 MNHNY, CDR2 SVGAGI (reference sequence). The V and J ends lost 6 bases and 4 bases respectively, with 13 bases between them. The CDR3 totals 14 residues. This specimen comes from a study of T cell changes during pregnancy in multiple sclerosis. Sequencing used immunoSEQ multiplex PCR; TCRdb keeps in-frame clones, though not all of them. The repertoire holds under 45,000 clones, roughly 96% seen once, with roughly 0.8% in the top ten. The sequence was collected from a female donor with multiple sclerosis, enrolled in a pregnancy study. The input for sequencing was peripheral blood, taken in the second trimester of pregnancy. The rearrangement uses TRBV6-6 and TRBJ2-1, with a weak D call TRBD1 (6 bases). This CDR3 is CASSPDDRYNEQFF. CDR3 DNA: TGTGCCAGCAGCCCTGACGACAGGTACAATGAGCAGTTCTTC.